This TCR beta chain was captured by sequencing in a study of control samples from healthy donors and cancer patients. CDR1 KGHSH and CDR2 LQKENI come from the germline V gene. The CDR3 loop spans 17 amino acids. After removal of 1 base from V and 3 bases from J, the junction contained 9 bases not matched to a gene. This clone was picked up a small number of times. The protocol was immunoSEQ multiplex PCR, while the TCRdb copy is restricted to in-frame clones and leaves out a portion. The data hold about 120,000 clones, with around 89% observed a single time. Sequencing was done on a sample of PBMCs. The chain is built from TRBV18 and TRBJ2-4, with TRBD1 matching over 7 bases. The origin of this receptor is a woman aged 45-59 years with colorectal cancer. The CDR3 sequence: CASSPRRQGSDKNIQYF. CDR3 DNA sequence: TGTGCCAGCTCACCACGACGACAGGGATCCGACAAAAACATTCAGTACTTC.